These 3 T cell receptor beta chains originate from one sample sequenced in a study of control samples from healthy donors and cancer patients. Using immunoSEQ multiplex PCR, the repertoire was profiled, and TCRdb retains in-frame clones only, with some absent. The data contain tens of thousands of clones, over 85% of them singletons. The sample was PBMCs. The receptors here all came from a woman aged 55-69 years with head and neck cancer.

The chain combines TRBV6-5 with TRBJ1-1; D is uncertain. The CDR3 consists of 12 residues. Germline V gene data show CDR1 as MNHEY and CDR2 as SVGAGI. V gave up 8 bases and J gave up 2 bases, with 9 bases separating them. The CDR3 sequence is CASQRGNTEAFF. CDR3 nucleotide sequence: TGTGCCAGCCAGCGGGGAAACACTGAAGCTTTCTTT.

The table lists this clone with a count of one. This rearrangement joins TRBV29-1 to TRBJ2-7, with D tentatively TRBD2 (6 bases). CDR3 size: 11 residues. CDR1 is SQVTM and CDR2 is ANQGSEA in the germline V gene. Trimming shortened V by 2 bases and J by 6 bases, and 8 bases separated the two germline ends. As DNA, the CDR3 is TGCAGCGTTGAATCCGGGGGCGAGCAGTACTTC. This translates into CSVESGGEQYF.

The genes are TRBV6-5 and TRBJ2-7, with 7 bases lining up with TRBD1. The CDR3 loop spans 14 amino acids. Germline V gene lookup returns CDR1 MNHEY and CDR2 SVGAGI. Trimming took 6 bases from V and 5 from J; bases not matched to a gene: 10. Written as DNA, the CDR3 is TGTGCCAGCAGCAGAGAGGACAGGCGGAACGAGCAGTACTTC. The encoded protein is CASSREDRRNEQYF.